This note documents a single T cell receptor beta chain sequence. Its antigen is still unknown. The sample belongs to a study of CD8 T cells in ankylosing spondylitis. Study observations and caveats: Disease-associated clonotypes exhibited CD8+ identity and were relatively infrequent in peripheral blood. Seemingly characteristic of ankylosing spondylitis blood was a TCR beta motif consisting of about 8 highly homologous variants. Disease-associated clones were reportedly significantly overrepresented in matched ankylosing spondylitis synovial fluid.

Library preparation for TCR beta used quantitative 5'-RACE with molecular barcodes. TCRdb re-called the 5' RACE reads through MiXCR, storing one row per CDR3 protein. This table holds fewer than 250,000 distinct CDR3 sequences, approximately 20% found once. J gave up 6 bases and V 2 bases, and 10 bases lay outside the gene matches. The CDR3 contains 16 residues. Germline CDR1 ENHRY, CDR2 SYGVKD. Sequenced: blood, either unsorted or a sorted T cell fraction (not recorded which). This clonotype was obtained from a male donor with ankylosing spondylitis. The J gene is TRBJ2-7, the V gene TRBV10-3, with TRBD1 identical over 10 bases. CDR3 loop: CAISEDPGTGVSEQYF. The CDR3 coding sequence is TGTGCCATCAGTGAGGACCCCGGGACAGGGGTCTCCGAGCAGTACTTC.